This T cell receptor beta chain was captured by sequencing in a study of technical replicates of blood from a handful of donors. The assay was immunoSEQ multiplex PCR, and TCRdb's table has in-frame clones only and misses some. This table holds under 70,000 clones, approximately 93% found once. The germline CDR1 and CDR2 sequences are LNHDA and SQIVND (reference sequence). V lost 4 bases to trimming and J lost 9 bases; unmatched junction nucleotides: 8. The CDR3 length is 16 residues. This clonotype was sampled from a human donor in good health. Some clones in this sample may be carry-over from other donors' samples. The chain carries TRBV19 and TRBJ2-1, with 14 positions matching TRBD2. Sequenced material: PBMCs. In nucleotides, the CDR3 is TGTGCCAGTAGTAAGGGACTAGCGGGAGTGTATAGTGAGCAGTTCTTC. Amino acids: CASSKGLAGVYSEQFF.